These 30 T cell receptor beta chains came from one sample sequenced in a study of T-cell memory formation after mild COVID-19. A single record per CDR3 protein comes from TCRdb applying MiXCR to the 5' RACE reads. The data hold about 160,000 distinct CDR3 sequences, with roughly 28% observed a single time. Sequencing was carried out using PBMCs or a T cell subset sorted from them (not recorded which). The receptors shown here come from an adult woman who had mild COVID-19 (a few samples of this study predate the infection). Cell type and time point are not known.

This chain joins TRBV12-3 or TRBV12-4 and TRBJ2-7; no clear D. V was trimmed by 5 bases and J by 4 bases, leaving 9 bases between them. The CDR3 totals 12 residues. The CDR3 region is CASSRGPYEQYF. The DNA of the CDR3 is TGTGCCAGCAGTCGTGGCCCATACGAGCAGTACTTC.

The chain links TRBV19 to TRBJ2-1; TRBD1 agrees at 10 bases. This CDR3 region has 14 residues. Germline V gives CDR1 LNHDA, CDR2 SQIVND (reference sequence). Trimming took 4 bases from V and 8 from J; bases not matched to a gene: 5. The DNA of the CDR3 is TGTGCCAGTAGTACGACAGGGGGCTTGGATGAGCAGTTCTTC. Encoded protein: CASSTTGGLDEQFF.

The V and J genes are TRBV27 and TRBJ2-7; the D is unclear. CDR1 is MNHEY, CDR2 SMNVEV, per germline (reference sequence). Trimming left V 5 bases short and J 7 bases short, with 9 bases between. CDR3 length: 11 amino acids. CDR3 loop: CASSPQREQYF. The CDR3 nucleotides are TGTGCCAGCAGTCCTCAGAGAGAGCAGTACTTC.

The CDR3 region has the DNA TGTGCCAGCAACCGACAGGCGACCCAAGAGACCCAGTACTTC. It specifies CASNRQATQETQYF. The V call is TRBV6-6, the J call TRBJ2-5; the D gene is possibly TRBD1 (6 bases). Per the germline V gene, CDR1 is MNHNY and CDR2 is SVGAGI (reference sequence). Trimming left V 7 bases short and J 1 base short, with 13 bases between. This CDR3 spans 14 amino acids.

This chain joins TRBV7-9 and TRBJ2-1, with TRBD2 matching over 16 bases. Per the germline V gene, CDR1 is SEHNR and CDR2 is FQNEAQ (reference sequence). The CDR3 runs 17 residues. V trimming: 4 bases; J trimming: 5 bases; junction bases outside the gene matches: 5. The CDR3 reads CASSSGTSGRADNEQFF. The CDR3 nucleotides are TGTGCCAGCAGCTCTGGGACTAGCGGGAGGGCCGACAATGAGCAGTTCTTC.

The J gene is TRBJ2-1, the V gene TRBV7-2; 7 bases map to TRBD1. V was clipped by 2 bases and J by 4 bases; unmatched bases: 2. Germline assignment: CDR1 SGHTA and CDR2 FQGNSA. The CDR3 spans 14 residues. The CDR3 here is CASSLSGQYNEQFF. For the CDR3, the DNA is TGTGCCAGCAGCTTATCGGGACAGTACAATGAGCAGTTCTTC.

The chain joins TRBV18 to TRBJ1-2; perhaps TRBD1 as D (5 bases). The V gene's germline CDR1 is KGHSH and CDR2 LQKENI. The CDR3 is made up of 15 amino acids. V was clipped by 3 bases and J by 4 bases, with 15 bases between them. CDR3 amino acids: CASSPARDNGYGYTF. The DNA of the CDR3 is TGTGCCAGCTCACCGGCCAGGGATAACGGCTATGGCTACACCTTC.

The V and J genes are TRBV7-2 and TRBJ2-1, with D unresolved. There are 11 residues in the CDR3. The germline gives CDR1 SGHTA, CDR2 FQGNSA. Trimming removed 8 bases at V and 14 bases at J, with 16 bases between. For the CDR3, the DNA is TGTGCCAGCGTTAAGCAGGTAGTGGAGTTCTTC. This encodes CASVKQVVEFF.

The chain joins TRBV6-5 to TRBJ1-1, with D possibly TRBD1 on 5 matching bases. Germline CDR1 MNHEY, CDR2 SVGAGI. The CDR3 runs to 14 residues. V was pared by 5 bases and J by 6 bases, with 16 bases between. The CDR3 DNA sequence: TGTGCCAGCAGTCAACATGACAGCCTCGCTGAAGCTTTCTTT. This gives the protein CASSQHDSLAEAFF.

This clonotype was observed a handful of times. CDR3 residues: CASSELRREGPPQPTDTQYF. CDR3 coding DNA: TGTGCCAGCAGTGAATTGCGGCGGGAGGGCCCCCCCCAACCCACAGATACGCAGTATTTT. V and J are TRBV25-1 and TRBJ2-3, with TRBD2 matching 9 bases. The V and J ends lost 1 base and 2 bases, in that order; junction bases with no gene match: 16. Germline V CDR1 and CDR2: MGHDK, SYGVNS. The CDR3 contains 20 residues. The full variable domain, with the rest looked up from reference TRBV25-1 and TRBJ2-3, is EADIYQTPRYLVIGTGKKITLECSQTMGHDKMYWYQQDPGMELHLIHYSYGVNSTEKGDLSSESTVSRIRTEHFPLTLESARPSHTSQYLCASSELRREGPPQPTDTQYFGPGTRLTVL.

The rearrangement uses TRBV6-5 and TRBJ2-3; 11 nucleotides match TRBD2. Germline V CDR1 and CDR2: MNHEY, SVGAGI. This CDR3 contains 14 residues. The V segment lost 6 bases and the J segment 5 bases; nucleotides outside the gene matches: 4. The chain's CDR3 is CASSTGLAEDTQYF. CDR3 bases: TGTGCCAGCAGCACGGGACTAGCGGAAGATACGCAGTATTTT.

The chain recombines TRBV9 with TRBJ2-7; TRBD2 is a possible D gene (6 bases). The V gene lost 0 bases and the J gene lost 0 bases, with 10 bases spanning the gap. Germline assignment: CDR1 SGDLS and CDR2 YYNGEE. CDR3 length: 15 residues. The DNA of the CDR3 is TGTGCCAGCAGCGTAGGGGGGGAGAGCTCCTACGAGCAGTACTTC. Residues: CASSVGGESSYEQYF. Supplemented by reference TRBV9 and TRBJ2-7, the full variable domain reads DSGVTQTPKHLITATGQRVTLRCSPRSGDLSVYWYQQSLDQGLQFLIQYYNGEERAKGNILERFSAQQFPDLHSELNLSSLELGDSALYFCASSVGGESSYEQYFGPGTRLTVT.

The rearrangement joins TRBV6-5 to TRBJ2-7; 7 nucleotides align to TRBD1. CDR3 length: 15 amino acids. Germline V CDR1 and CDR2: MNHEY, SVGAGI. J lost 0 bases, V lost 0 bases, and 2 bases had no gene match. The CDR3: CASSYSGQPSYEQYF. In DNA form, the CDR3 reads TGTGCCAGCAGTTACTCGGGACAGCCCTCCTACGAGCAGTACTTC.

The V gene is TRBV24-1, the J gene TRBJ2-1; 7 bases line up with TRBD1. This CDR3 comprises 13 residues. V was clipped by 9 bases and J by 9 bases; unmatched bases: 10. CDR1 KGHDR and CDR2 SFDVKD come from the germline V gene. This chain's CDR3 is CATSGTDFFEQFF. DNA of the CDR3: TGTGCCACCTCCGGGACAGACTTTTTTGAGCAGTTCTTC.

CDR3 sequence (DNA): TGCGCCAGCAGCCAAGAGTTCGGGCCATCCTACAATGAGCAGTTCTTC. Its translation is CASSQEFGPSYNEQFF. The genes are TRBV4-1 and TRBJ2-1; D unclear. Per germline, CDR1 MGHRA and CDR2 YSYEKL. The V end lost 0 bases, the J end lost 1 base, and 10 bases lay between the germline ends. This CDR3 spans 16 amino acids.

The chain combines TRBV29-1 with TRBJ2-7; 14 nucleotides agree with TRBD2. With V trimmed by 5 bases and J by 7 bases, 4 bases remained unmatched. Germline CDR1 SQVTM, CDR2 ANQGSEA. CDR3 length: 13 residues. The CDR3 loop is CSVQGLAGEEQYF. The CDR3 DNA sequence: TGCAGCGTTCAGGGACTAGCGGGGGAAGAGCAGTACTTC.

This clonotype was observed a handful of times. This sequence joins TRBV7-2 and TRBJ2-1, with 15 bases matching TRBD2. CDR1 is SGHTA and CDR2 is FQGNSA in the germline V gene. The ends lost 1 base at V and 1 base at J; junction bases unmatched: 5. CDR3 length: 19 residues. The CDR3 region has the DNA TGTGCCAGCAGCTTAGGAGGGACTAGCGGGAGGCGATCCTACAATGAGCAGTTCTTC. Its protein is CASSLGGTSGRRSYNEQFF.

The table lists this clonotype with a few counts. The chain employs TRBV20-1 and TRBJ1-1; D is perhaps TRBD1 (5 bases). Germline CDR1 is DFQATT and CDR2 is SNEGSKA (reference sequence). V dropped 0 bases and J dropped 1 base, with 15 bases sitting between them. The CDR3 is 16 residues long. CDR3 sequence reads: CSARDRLGGSNTEAFF. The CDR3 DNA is TGCAGTGCTAGAGATCGGCTGGGGGGTTCGAACACTGAAGCTTTCTTT.

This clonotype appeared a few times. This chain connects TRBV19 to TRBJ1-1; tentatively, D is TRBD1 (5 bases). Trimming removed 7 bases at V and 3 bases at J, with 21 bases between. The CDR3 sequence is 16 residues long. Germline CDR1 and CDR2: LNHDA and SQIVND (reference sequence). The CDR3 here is CASTEEGRGRYTEAFF. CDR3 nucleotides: TGTGCCAGTACCGAGGAGGGGCGCGGGAGGTACACTGAAGCTTTCTTT. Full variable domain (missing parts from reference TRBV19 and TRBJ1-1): DGGITQSPKYLFRKEGQNVTLSCEQNLNHDAMYWYRQDPGQGLRLIYYSQIVNDFQKGDIAEGYSVSREKKESFPLTVTSAQKNPTAFYLCASTEEGRGRYTEAFFGQGTRLTVV.

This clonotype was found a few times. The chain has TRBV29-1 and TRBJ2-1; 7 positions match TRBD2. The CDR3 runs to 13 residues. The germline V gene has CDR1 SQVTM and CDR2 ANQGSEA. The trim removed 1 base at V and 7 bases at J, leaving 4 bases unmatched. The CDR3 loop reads CSVEGGSANEQFF. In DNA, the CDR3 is TGCAGCGTTGAAGGCGGGAGTGCAAATGAGCAGTTCTTC.

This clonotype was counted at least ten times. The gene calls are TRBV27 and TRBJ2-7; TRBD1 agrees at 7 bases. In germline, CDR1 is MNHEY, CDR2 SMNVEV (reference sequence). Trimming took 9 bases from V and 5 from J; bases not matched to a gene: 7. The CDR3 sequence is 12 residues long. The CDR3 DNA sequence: TGTGCCAGATTGACAGGGAGAGACGAGCAGTACTTC. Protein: CARLTGRDEQYF.

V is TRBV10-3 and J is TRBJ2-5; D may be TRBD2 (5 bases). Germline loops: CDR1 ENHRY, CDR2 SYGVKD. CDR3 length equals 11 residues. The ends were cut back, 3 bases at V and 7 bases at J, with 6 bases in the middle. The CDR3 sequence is CAISDRGTQYF. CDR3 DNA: TGTGCCATCAGTGACCGGGGGACCCAGTACTTC.

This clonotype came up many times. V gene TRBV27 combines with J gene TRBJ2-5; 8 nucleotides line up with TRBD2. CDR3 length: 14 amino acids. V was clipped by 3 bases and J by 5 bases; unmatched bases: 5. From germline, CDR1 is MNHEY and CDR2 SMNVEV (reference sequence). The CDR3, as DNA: TGTGCCAGCAGTTTCGGGGGGGGCAAGGAGACCCAGTACTTC. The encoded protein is CASSFGGGKETQYF.

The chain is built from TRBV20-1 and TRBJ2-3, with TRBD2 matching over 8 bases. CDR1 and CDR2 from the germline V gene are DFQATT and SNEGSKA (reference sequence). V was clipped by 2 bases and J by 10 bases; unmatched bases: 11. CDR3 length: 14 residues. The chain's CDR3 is CSARTRGAHAPQYF. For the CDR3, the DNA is TGCAGTGCTAGAACGCGGGGGGCCCACGCTCCGCAGTATTTT.

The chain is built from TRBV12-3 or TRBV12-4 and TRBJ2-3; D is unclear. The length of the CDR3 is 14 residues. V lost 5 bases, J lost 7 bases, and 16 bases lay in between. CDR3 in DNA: TGTGCCAGCAGTCTTGGAGAGGTTGTAAATACGCAGTATTTT. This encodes CASSLGEVVNTQYF.

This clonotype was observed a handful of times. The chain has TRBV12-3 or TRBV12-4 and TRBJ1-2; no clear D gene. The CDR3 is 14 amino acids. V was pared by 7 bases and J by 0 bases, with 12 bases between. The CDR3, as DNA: TGTGCCAGCACCCCGGGGTACACTAACTATGGCTACACCTTC. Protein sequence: CASTPGYTNYGYTF.

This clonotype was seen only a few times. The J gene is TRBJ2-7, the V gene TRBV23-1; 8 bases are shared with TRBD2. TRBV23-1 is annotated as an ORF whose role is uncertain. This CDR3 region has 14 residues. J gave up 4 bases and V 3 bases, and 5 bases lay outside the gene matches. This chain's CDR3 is CASSHPPGGYEQYF. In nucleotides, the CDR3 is TGCGCCAGCAGTCATCCCCCGGGAGGGTACGAGCAGTACTTC.

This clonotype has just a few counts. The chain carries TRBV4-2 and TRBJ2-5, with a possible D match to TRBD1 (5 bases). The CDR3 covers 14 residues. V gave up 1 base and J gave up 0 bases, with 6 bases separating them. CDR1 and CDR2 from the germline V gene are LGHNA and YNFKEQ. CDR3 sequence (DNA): TGTGCCAGCAGCCAAGGGGGCGACCAAGAGACCCAGTACTTC. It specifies CASSQGGDQETQYF.

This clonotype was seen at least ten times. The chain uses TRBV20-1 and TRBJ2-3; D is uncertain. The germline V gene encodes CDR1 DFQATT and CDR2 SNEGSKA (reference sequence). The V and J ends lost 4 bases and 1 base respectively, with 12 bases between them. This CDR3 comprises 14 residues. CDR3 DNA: TGCAGTGCTATCCGGAGAAGCGGCACAGATACGCAGTATTTT. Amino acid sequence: CSAIRRSGTDTQYF.

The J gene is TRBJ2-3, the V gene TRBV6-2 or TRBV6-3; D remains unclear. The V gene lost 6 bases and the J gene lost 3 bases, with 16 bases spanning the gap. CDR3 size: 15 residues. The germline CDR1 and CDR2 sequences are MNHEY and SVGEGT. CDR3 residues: CASRNSLGRTDTQYF. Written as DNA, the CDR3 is TGTGCCAGCAGAAACTCGTTGGGCCGGACAGATACGCAGTATTTT.